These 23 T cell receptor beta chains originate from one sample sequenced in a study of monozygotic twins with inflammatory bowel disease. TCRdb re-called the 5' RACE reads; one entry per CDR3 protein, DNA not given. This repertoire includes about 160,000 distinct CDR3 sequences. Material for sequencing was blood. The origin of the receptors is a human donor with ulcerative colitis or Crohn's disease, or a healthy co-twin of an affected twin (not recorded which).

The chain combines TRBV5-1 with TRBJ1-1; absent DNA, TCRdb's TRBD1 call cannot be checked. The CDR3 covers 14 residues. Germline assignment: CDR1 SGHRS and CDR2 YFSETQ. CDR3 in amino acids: CASSWTGMNTEAFF.

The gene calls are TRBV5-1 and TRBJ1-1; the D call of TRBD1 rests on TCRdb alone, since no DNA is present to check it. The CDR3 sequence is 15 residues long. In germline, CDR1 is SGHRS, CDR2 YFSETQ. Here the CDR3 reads CASSFTGGGGTEAFF. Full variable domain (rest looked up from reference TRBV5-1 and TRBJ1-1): KAGVTQTPRYLIKTRGQQVTLSCSPISGHRSVSWYQQTPGQGLQFLFEYFSETQRNKGNFPGRFSGRQFSNSRSEMNVSTLELGDSALYLCASSFTGGGGTEAFFGQGTRLTVV.

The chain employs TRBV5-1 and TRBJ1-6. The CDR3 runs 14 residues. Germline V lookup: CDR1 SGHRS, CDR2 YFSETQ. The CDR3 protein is CASNMGNYNSPLHF.

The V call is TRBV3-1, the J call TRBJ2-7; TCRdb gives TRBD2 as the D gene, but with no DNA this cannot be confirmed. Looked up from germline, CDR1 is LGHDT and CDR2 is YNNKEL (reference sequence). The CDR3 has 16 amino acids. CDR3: CASSQGPSGGLYEQYF.

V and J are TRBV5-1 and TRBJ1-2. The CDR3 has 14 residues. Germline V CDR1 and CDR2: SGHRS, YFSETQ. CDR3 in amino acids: CPSSLGGTDYGYTF. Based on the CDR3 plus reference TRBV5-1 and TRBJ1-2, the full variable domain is KAGVTQTPRYLIKTRGQQVTLSCSPISGHRSVSWYQQTPGQGLQFLFEYFSETQRNKGNFPGRFSGRQFSNSRSEMNVSTLELGDSALYLCPSSLGGTDYGYTFGSGTRLTVV.

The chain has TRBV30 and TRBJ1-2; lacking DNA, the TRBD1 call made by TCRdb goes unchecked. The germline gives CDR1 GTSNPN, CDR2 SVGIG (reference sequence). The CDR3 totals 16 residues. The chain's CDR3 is CAWSVPGRRSNYGYTF.

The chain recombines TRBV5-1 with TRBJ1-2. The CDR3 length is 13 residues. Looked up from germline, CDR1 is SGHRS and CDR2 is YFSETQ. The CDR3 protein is CASSLGGNYGYTF.

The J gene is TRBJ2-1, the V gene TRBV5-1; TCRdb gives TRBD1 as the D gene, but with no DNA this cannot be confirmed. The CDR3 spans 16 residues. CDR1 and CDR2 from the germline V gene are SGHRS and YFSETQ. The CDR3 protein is CASSSGYRGAYNEQFF. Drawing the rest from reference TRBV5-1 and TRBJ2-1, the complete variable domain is KAGVTQTPRYLIKTRGQQVTLSCSPISGHRSVSWYQQTPGQGLQFLFEYFSETQRNKGNFPGRFSGRQFSNSRSEMNVSTLELGDSALYLCASSSGYRGAYNEQFFGPGTRLTVL.

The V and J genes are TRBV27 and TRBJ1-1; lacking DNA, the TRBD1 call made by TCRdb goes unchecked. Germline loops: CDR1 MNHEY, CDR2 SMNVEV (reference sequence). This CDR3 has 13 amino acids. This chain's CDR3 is CASRKHGADEAFF.

CDR3 sequence reads: CASSHEGGAEQFF. This sequence joins TRBV6-5 and TRBJ2-1; TCRdb gives TRBD1 as the D gene, but with no DNA this cannot be confirmed. This CDR3 is 13 amino acids long. Germline CDR1 is MNHEY and CDR2 is SVGAGI.

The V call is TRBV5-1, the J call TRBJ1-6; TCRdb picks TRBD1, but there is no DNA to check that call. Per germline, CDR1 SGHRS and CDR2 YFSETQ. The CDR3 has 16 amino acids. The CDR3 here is CASSLLPGQGFSPLHF.

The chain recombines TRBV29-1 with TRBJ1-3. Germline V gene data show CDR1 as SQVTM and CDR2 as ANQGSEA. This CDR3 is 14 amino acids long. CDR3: CSVEITDSGNTIYF.

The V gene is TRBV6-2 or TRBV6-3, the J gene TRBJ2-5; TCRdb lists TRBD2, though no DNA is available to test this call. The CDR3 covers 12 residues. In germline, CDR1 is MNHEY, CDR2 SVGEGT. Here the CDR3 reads CASSTRRETQYF.

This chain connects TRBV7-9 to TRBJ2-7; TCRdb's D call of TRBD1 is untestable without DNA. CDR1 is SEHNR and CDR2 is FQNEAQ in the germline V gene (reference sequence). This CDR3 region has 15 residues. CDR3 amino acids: CASSADPQGRYEQYF. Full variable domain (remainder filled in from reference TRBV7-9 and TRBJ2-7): DTGVSQNPRHKITKRGQNVTFRCDPISEHNRLYWYRQTLGQGPEFLTYFQNEAQLEKSRLLSDRFSAERPKGSFSTLEIQRTEQGDSAMYLCASSADPQGRYEQYFGPGTRLTVT.

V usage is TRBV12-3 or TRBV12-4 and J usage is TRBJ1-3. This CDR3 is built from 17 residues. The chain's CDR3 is CASSFEPMGEAGNTIYF.

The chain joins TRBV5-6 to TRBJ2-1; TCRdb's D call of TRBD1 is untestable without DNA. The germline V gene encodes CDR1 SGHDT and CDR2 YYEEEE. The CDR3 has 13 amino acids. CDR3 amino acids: CASSLRGADEQFF.

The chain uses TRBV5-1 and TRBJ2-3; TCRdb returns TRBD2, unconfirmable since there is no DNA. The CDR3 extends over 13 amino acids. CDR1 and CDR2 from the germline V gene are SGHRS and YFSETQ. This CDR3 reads CASSPGSSDTQYF. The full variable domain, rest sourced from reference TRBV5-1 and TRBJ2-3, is KAGVTQTPRYLIKTRGQQVTLSCSPISGHRSVSWYQQTPGQGLQFLFEYFSETQRNKGNFPGRFSGRQFSNSRSEMNVSTLELGDSALYLCASSPGSSDTQYFGPGTRLTVL.

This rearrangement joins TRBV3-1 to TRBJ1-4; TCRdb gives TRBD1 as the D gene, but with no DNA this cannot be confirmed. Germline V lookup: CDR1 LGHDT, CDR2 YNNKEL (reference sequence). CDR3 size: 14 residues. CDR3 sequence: CASSRQGLEEKLFF.

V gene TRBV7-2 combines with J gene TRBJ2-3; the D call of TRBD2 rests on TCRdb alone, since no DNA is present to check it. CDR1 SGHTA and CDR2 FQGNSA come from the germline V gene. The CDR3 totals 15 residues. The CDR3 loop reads CASSLVAGVADTQYF.

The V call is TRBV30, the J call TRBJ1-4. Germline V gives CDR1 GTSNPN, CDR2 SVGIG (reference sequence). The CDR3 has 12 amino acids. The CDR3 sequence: CAWSVQGEKLFF.

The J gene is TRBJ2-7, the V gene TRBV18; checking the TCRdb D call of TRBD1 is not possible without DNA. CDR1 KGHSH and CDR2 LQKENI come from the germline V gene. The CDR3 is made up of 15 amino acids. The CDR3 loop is CASSPADRVSYEQYF. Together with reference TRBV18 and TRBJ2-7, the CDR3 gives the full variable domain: NAGVMQNPRHLVRRRGQEARLRCSPMKGHSHVYWYRQLPEEGLKFMVYLQKENIIDESGMPKERFSAEFPKEGPSILRIQQVVRGDSAAYFCASSPADRVSYEQYFGPGTRLTVT.

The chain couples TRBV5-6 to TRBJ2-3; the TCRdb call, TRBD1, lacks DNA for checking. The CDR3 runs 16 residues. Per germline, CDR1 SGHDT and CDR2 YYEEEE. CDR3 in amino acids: CASSNPGTGGSGTQYF.

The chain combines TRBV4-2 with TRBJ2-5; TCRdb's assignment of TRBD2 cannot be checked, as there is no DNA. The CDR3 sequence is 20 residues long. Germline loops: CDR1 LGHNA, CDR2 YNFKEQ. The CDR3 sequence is CASSQDLRPGLAGNQETQYF.